Listed here are 32 T cell receptor beta chains from one sample, sequenced in a study of T cell clones after liver transplantation (dated by TCRdb to between 2018 and 2021). Receptors were amplified or captured by the immunoSEQ multiplex PCR assay. The table was pulled from immuneACCESS by TCRdb, which kept in-frame rearrangements only. Such tables lose some clones; where checked, under half of the loss comes from unresolved V genes, and the rest has no known cause. Present in this sample are about 45,000 clones, about 82% of which were seen just once. The leading ten clones occupy more than 2% of the sample. The input for sequencing was CD4+ T cells from blood, taken 24 months after liver transplant. The receptors here all came from a human patient who received a liver transplant. Once a transplant has taken place, some T cells may be donor derived.

The genes are TRBV6-5 and TRBJ1-6; D gene ambiguous. Germline CDR1 is MNHEY and CDR2 is SVGAGI. The CDR3 is made up of 15 amino acids. V was shortened by 2 bases and J by 7 bases, with 12 bases between the two germline ends. The CDR3 protein is CASSYTGIQNSPLHF. The CDR3, as DNA: TGTGCCAGCAGTTACACGGGAATTCAAAATTCACCCCTCCACTTT.

The chain combines TRBV15 with TRBJ1-1, with D possibly being TRBD1 (5 bases). Trimming pared 2 bases from V and 3 bases from J, leaving 7 bases between. The CDR3 runs to 13 residues. Per germline, CDR1 LNHNV and CDR2 YYDKDF (reference sequence). The CDR3 sequence: CATSRRQHTEAFF. In DNA form, the CDR3 reads TGTGCCACCAGCAGACGACAGCACACTGAAGCTTTCTTT.

V gene TRBV5-1 combines with J gene TRBJ1-6; D is undetermined. The CDR3 runs to 13 residues. Trimming removed 0 bases from V and 8 bases from J, with 6 bases in between. From germline, CDR1 is SGHRS and CDR2 YFSETQ. CDR3 region: CASSLAFDSPLHF. Here the CDR3 DNA reads TGCGCCAGCAGCTTGGCCTTTGATTCACCCCTCCACTTT.

The chain employs TRBV7-9 and TRBJ1-5; D is undetermined. This CDR3 has 13 amino acids. V shed 5 bases and J shed 7 bases, with 12 bases lying between them. Germline V CDR1 and CDR2: SEHNR, FQNEAQ (reference sequence). The CDR3 spells CASSVTGSQPQHF. In DNA, the CDR3 is TGTGCCAGCAGCGTAACGGGGTCCCAGCCCCAGCATTTT.

This clone occurred a few times. In DNA form, the CDR3 reads TGTGCCAGCAGGAGGAGGGGGCAGGATGAAAAACTGTTTTTT. As protein: CASRRRGQDEKLFF. The chain recombines TRBV13 with TRBJ1-4; 7 positions match TRBD1. Germline assignment: CDR1 PRHDT and CDR2 FYEKMQ (reference sequence). The CDR3 is 14 amino acids. J was trimmed by 6 bases and V by 6 bases; bases with no gene match: 7.

This chain connects TRBV5-5 to TRBJ1-2, with TRBD1 matching over 9 bases. CDR1 is SGHKS, CDR2 YYEKEE, per germline (reference sequence). The CDR3 is made up of 13 amino acids. V was clipped by 7 bases and J by 2 bases; unmatched bases: 3. The CDR3 DNA reads TGTGCCAGCGGGACAGGGACAAACTATGGCTACACCTTC. Its translation: CASGTGTNYGYTF.

This sequence joins TRBV5-6 and TRBJ2-5; 8 bases fit TRBD1. The CDR3 spans 15 residues. After removal of 0 bases from V and 5 bases from J, the junction contained 6 bases not matched to a gene. Germline CDR1 is SGHDT and CDR2 is YYEEEE. The CDR3 nucleotides read TGTGCCAGCAGCTTGGGTGACAGGGGAGGCGAGACCCAGTACTTC. The encoded protein is CASSLGDRGGETQYF. Combining the CDR3 with reference TRBV5-6 and TRBJ2-5 gives the whole variable domain DAGVTQSPTHLIKTRGQQVTLRCSPKSGHDTVSWYQQALGQGPQFIFQYYEEEERQRGNFPDRFSGHQFPNYSSELNVNALLLGDSALYLCASSLGDRGGETQYFGPGTRLLVL.

The genes are TRBV18 and TRBJ1-1, with D maybe TRBD1 (5 bases). V was pared by 6 bases and J by 4 bases, with 12 bases between. The CDR3 is 13 amino acids. The V gene's germline CDR1 is KGHSH and CDR2 LQKENI. The CDR3 DNA follows: TGTGCCAGCTCCGGCAGGCAGGGCACTGAAGCTTTCTTT. This codes for CASSGRQGTEAFF.

The gene calls are TRBV5-6 and TRBJ2-2; D is undetermined. The CDR3 runs to 15 residues. Looked up from germline, CDR1 is SGHDT and CDR2 is YYEEEE. Trimming removed 4 bases from V and 2 bases from J, with 12 bases in between. The CDR3 here is CASSLYGPNTGELFF. The DNA of the CDR3 is TGTGCCAGCAGCCTCTACGGGCCTAACACCGGGGAGCTGTTTTTT.

This sequence joins TRBV7-3 and TRBJ1-4, with TRBD1 identical over 7 bases. V dropped 3 bases and J dropped 3; count of bases not matched to a gene: 1. This CDR3 is 14 amino acids long. From germline, CDR1 is SGHTA and CDR2 FQGTGA. The CDR3, as DNA: TGTGCCAGCAGCTTGACAGGGCCTAATGAAAAACTGTTTTTT. Amino acids: CASSLTGPNEKLFF.

Only one count was recorded for this clone. The chain is built from TRBV19 and TRBJ1-2; D unclear. CDR3 size: 12 residues. Germline-derived CDR1 and CDR2 are LNHDA and SQIVND (reference sequence). Trimming cost V 7 bases and J 3 bases, with 9 bases left between them. The chain's CDR3 is CASKTGDYGYTF. In DNA form, the CDR3 reads TGTGCCAGTAAGACTGGGGACTATGGCTACACCTTC.

The chain combines TRBV30 with TRBJ1-1; unclear D gene. V lost 4 bases and J lost 12, with 18 bases in between. The CDR3 has 12 amino acids. Germline CDR1 GTSNPN, CDR2 SVGIG (reference sequence). Here the CDR3 reads CAWKGRGLGSFF. In nucleotides, the CDR3 is TGTGCCTGGAAGGGTCGAGGGCTCGGGTCTTTCTTT.

In nucleotides, the CDR3 is TGTGCCAGCATACCGAACACTGAAGCTTTCTTT. This gives the protein CASIPNTEAFF. J is TRBJ1-1 and V is TRBV2; D unresolved. CDR3 length equals 11 residues. Germline V gene sequence: CDR1 SNHLY, CDR2 FYNNEI. V was cut by 7 bases and J by 1 base, with 4 bases left in between.

The chain is built from TRBV6-6 and TRBJ2-1; D perhaps matches TRBD1 (6 bases). V lost 1 base and J lost 8, with 15 bases in between. Germline V CDR1 and CDR2: MNHNY, SVGAGI (reference sequence). The CDR3 totals 15 residues. The CDR3 DNA is TGTGCCAGCAGTTACTATCCGGACAGAGGTGATGAGCAGTTCTTC. Amino acids: CASSYYPDRGDEQFF.

J is TRBJ2-1 and V is TRBV7-2; perhaps TRBD2 as D (5 bases). Trimming pared 4 bases from V and 8 bases from J, leaving 12 bases between. The CDR3 runs to 13 residues. Per germline, CDR1 SGHTA and CDR2 FQGNSA. The CDR3 region is CASSYGLGDEQFF. In DNA, the CDR3 is TGTGCCAGCAGCTACGGCCTGGGAGATGAGCAGTTCTTC.

The chain employs TRBV11-2 and TRBJ2-7; a possible D gene is TRBD2 (6 bases). CDR3 length: 15 residues. CDR1 is SGHAT, CDR2 FQNNGV, per germline. V lost 4 bases and J lost 0, with 13 bases in between. CDR3 sequence reads: CASSSYSGRSYEQYF. The CDR3 DNA is TGTGCCAGCAGCTCCTATAGCGGTCGCTCCTACGAGCAGTACTTC.

There are a few counts of this clone. The chain is built from TRBV7-9 and TRBJ2-1, with D possibly matching TRBD2 (6 bases). Germline V gene lookup returns CDR1 SEHNR and CDR2 FQNEAQ (reference sequence). The CDR3 is made up of 17 amino acids. V lost 2 bases and J lost 5, with 19 bases in between. The CDR3 loop reads CASSLLEWRGGNNEQFF. DNA for the CDR3: TGTGCCAGCAGCTTATTAGAGTGGCGGGGAGGAAACAATGAGCAGTTCTTC. The whole variable domain, filled in from reference TRBV7-9 and TRBJ2-1, reads DTGVSQNPRHKITKRGQNVTFRCDPISEHNRLYWYRQTLGQGPEFLTYFQNEAQLEKSRLLSDRFSAERPKGSFSTLEIQRTEQGDSAMYLCASSLLEWRGGNNEQFFGPGTRLTVL.

CDR3 loop: CASSGGAGTSGLYTQYF. The CDR3 nucleotides read TGTGCCAGCAGCGGAGGAGCCGGGACTAGCGGGTTATATACGCAGTATTTT. This chain joins TRBV9 and TRBJ2-3; 12 bases agree with TRBD2. With V trimmed by 3 bases and J by 7 bases, 12 bases remained unmatched. CDR3 size: 17 residues. Per germline, CDR1 SGDLS and CDR2 YYNGEE.

V and J are TRBV5-4 and TRBJ2-5, with 8 bases lining up with TRBD1. With 2 bases clipped from V and 1 base from J, the junction kept 7 bases outside the gene matches. The CDR3 is 16 amino acids. Germline assignment: CDR1 SGHNT and CDR2 YYREEE (reference sequence). The CDR3 protein is CASSFGQGRTQETQYF. DNA of the CDR3: TGTGCCAGCAGCTTCGGACAGGGCAGGACCCAAGAGACCCAGTACTTC.

The V gene is TRBV30, the J gene TRBJ2-3; the D gene is possibly TRBD1 (6 bases). Germline V lookup: CDR1 GTSNPN, CDR2 SVGIG (reference sequence). Trimming took off 3 bases at V and 3 bases at J, with 16 bases between the two ends. The CDR3 totals 15 residues. As DNA, the CDR3 is TGTGCCTGGAGCAACCAAGGGGGTTGGACAGATACGCAGTATTTT. Residues: CAWSNQGGWTDTQYF.

The chain has TRBV7-8 and TRBJ2-2; a weak D match, TRBD1 (6 bases). Trimming removed 5 bases from V and 0 bases from J, with 16 bases in between. In germline, CDR1 is SGHVS, CDR2 FQNEAQ. This CDR3 contains 17 residues. In nucleotides, the CDR3 is TGTGCCAGCAGCCTTATGACAGGAGCCACGAACACCGGGGAGCTGTTTTTT. It specifies CASSLMTGATNTGELFF.

The CDR3 DNA reads TGTGCCAGCAGCTTGGTCGGACACCCAACCTCCTACAATGAGCAGTTCTTC. It yields the protein CASSLVGHPTSYNEQFF. The chain combines TRBV5-8 with TRBJ2-1, with a possible D match to TRBD1 (5 bases). V was clipped by 0 bases and J by 0 bases, with 13 bases between them. The germline V gene encodes CDR1 SGHTS and CDR2 YDEGEE. This CDR3 contains 17 residues.

The V and J genes are TRBV4-1 and TRBJ1-2; D remains unclear. CDR3 size: 15 residues. In germline, CDR1 is MGHRA, CDR2 YSYEKL. Trimming left V 0 bases short and J 4 bases short, with 12 bases between. The CDR3 protein is CASSQDERLGYGYTF. For the CDR3, the DNA is TGCGCCAGCAGCCAAGATGAGAGGCTGGGCTATGGCTACACCTTC.

The rearrangement joins TRBV28 to TRBJ2-3; no firm D call. The CDR3 extends over 14 amino acids. Trimming left V 4 bases short and J 4 bases short, with 12 bases between. Germline V CDR1 and CDR2: MDHEN, SYDVKM. CDR3 loop: CASSSVTRADTQYF. As DNA, the CDR3 is TGTGCCAGCAGTTCCGTCACACGGGCAGATACGCAGTATTTT.

The chain joins TRBV28 to TRBJ1-2, with D maybe TRBD1 (6 bases). This CDR3 spans 15 amino acids. CDR1 and CDR2 from the germline V gene are MDHEN and SYDVKM. Between the trimmed V and J ends, which lost 4 bases and 5 bases, there was a span of 17 bases. The CDR3 nucleotides read TGTGCCAGCAGTTCCTCAGGGGCGAGAACTTATGGCTACACCTTC. It yields the protein CASSSSGARTYGYTF.

J is TRBJ1-5 and V is TRBV19, with 9 positions matching TRBD1. V lost 4 bases and J lost 4; bases outside the gene matches: 2. Germline CDR1 is LNHDA and CDR2 is SQIVND (reference sequence). There are 14 residues in the CDR3. Here the CDR3 DNA reads TGTGCCAGTAGTAGACAGGGGGAAAATCAGCCCCAGCATTTT. The encoded protein is CASSRQGENQPQHF.

This rearrangement joins TRBV5-6 to TRBJ1-5, with unresolved D. The CDR3 runs 17 residues. Trimming pared 3 bases from V and 0 bases from J, leaving 16 bases between. CDR1 and CDR2 from the germline V gene are SGHDT and YYEEEE. The CDR3 region is CASSCPVAATSNQPQHF. CDR3 nucleotides: TGTGCCAGCAGCTGCCCCGTGGCAGCGACTAGCAATCAGCCCCAGCATTTT.

V is TRBV2 and J is TRBJ2-7, with D possibly being TRBD1 (6 bases). V was shortened by 9 bases and J by 7 bases, with 19 bases between the two germline ends. This CDR3 contains 13 residues. The germline V gene has CDR1 SNHLY and CDR2 FYNNEI. As DNA, the CDR3 is TGTGCCAGATCGGGGACAACCCTCGCGGAGCAGTACTTC. This encodes CARSGTTLAEQYF.

This chain uses TRBV14 with TRBJ2-7; D gene ambiguous. The CDR3 contains 13 residues. Per germline, CDR1 SGHDN and CDR2 FVKESK. V shed 3 bases and J shed 6 bases, with 12 bases lying between them. The CDR3 spells CASSHGSALEQYF. The CDR3, as DNA: TGTGCCAGCAGCCATGGCAGCGCTCTCGAGCAGTACTTC.

The CDR3 DNA sequence: TGTGCCAGCGGTAGACAGGCTAATGAAAAACTGTTTTTT. Protein sequence: CASGRQANEKLFF. The V call is TRBV2, the J call TRBJ1-4; D is possibly TRBD1 (6 bases). V gave up 8 bases and J gave up 3 bases, with 10 bases separating them. This CDR3 has 13 residues. CDR1 and CDR2 (germline): SNHLY, FYNNEI.

This chain links TRBV19 with TRBJ2-2; 9 bases are shared with TRBD1. Germline CDR1 LNHDA, CDR2 SQIVND (reference sequence). The junction had 5 bases not matched to a gene; V was cut back by 3 bases and J by 9 bases. CDR3 length: 14 residues. The CDR3 coding sequence is TGTGCCAGTAGTATCACACAGGGGGCAAGGGAGCTGTTTTTT. The encoded protein is CASSITQGARELFF.

This clone was seen just once. This rearrangement joins TRBV7-9 to TRBJ2-3, with D possibly matching TRBD1 (5 bases). Trimming removed 5 bases from V and 0 bases from J, with 18 bases in between. The length of the CDR3 is 17 residues. Germline CDR1 reads SEHNR; CDR2 reads FQNEAQ (reference sequence). The CDR3 DNA reads TGTGCCAGCAGCACCGGACCCACAGGTATAAGCACAGATACGCAGTATTTT. This codes for CASSTGPTGISTDTQYF. Combining the CDR3 with reference TRBV7-9 and TRBJ2-3 gives the whole variable domain DTGVSQNPRHKITKRGQNVTFRCDPISEHNRLYWYRQTLGQGPEFLTYFQNEAQLEKSRLLSDRFSAERPKGSFSTLEIQRTEQGDSAMYLCASSTGPTGISTDTQYFGPGTRLTVL.